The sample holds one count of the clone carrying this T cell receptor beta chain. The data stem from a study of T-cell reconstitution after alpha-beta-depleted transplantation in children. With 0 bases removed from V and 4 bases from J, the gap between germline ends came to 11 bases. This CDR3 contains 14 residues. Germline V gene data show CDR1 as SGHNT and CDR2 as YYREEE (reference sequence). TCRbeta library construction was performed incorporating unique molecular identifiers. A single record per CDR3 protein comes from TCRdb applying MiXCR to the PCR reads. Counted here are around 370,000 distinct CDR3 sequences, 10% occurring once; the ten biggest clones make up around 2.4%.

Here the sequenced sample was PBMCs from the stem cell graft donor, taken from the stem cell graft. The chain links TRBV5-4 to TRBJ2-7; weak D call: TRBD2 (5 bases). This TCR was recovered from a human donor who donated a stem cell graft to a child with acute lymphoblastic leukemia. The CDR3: CASSLESGRYEQYF. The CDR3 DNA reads TGTGCCAGCAGCTTGGAATCGGGAAGGTACGAGCAGTACTTC.